This paragraph covers one T cell receptor (beta chain) sequence. Its antigen is as yet unknown. This sample stems from a study of a mutant IDH1 vaccine in newly diagnosed glioma. Sample time point: week 5, during vaccination. Each dose delivered 300 ug of mutant IDH1 20-mer peptide subcutaneously with imiquimod. Trimming took 3 bases from V and 3 from J, leaving 18 bases between them. The CDR3 extends over 17 amino acids. The germline V gene encodes CDR1 SGHTA and CDR2 FQGNSA. TCRdb's table, derived via immunoSEQ multiplex PCR, lists solely in-frame clones and lacks some. The sample has more than 25,000 clones, 70% to 90% seen once.

This sequence was found in a man between 18 and 35 years old with glioma. The source material was PBMCs, sampled from a glioma patient whose treatment included an IDH1 peptide vaccine. The chain has TRBV7-2 and TRBJ1-3; D is ambiguous. This CDR3 reads CASSFASTGSSGNTIYF. The CDR3, as DNA: TGTGCCAGCAGCTTCGCCAGCACGGGGTCCAGTGGAAACACCATATATTTT.